This T cell receptor beta chain is from a study of cytomegalovirus exposure and HLA in healthy donors. Broader study findings: The classifier, whose performance was assessed in both the original and validation cohorts, reportedly diagnosed cytomegalovirus status with high specificity and sensitivity. HLA allele associations emerged for about 16,000 TCR beta sequences in a later analysis, at 0.05 false discovery rate. Rare sequences made up most TCRs, while some public TCRs were found in many donors.

This clone has only one observation. Its antigen remains unknown. Per the germline V gene, CDR1 is GTSNPN and CDR2 is SVGIG (reference sequence). CDR3 length: 14 residues. Trimming cost V 1 base and J 4 bases, with 13 bases left between them. Use of 60 Vbeta and 13 Jbeta primers characterized the PCR. The assay was immunoSEQ multiplex PCR, and TCRdb's table has in-frame clones only and misses some. The table shows about 98,000 clones, with roughly 76% occurring only once. The source of this sequence is a female donor in good health and CMV-seronegative. The specimen sequenced was PBMCs. V and J are TRBV30 and TRBJ1-2; D is unresolved. DNA for the CDR3: TGTGCCTGGAGTGGATCCTCCAGGTCCTATGGCTACACCTTC. This sequence encodes CAWSGSSRSYGYTF.